The T cell receptor (beta chain) under discussion was sequenced for a study of blood T cells in healthy people across ages. Overall study: Researchers report that template switching captured about one barcoded beta molecule per two T cells.

This clonotype was counted at least ten times. Germline V CDR1 and CDR2: ENHRY, SYGVKD. V was shortened by 0 bases and J by 5 bases, with 11 bases between the two germline ends. This CDR3 spans 14 amino acids. Through a sample-barcoded 5' primer and a J-beta primer mix, a second PCR was run for roughly 6 to 12 cycles. Each cDNA molecule was tagged by a template-switch adaptor that had 12 random nucleotides. TCRdb processed the 5' RACE reads anew with MiXCR; each CDR3 protein has one entry. The data hold around 1,700,000 distinct CDR3 sequences, with roughly 28% observed a single time. J is TRBJ2-7 and V is TRBV10-3; possible D gene TRBD2, 6 bases. The receptor's source is a woman aged 25 to 39 in good health. Specimen: blood. DNA of the CDR3: TGTGCCATCAGTGAGTCGCCAGGGAGGAACGAGCAGTACTTC. It codes for CAISESPGRNEQYF.